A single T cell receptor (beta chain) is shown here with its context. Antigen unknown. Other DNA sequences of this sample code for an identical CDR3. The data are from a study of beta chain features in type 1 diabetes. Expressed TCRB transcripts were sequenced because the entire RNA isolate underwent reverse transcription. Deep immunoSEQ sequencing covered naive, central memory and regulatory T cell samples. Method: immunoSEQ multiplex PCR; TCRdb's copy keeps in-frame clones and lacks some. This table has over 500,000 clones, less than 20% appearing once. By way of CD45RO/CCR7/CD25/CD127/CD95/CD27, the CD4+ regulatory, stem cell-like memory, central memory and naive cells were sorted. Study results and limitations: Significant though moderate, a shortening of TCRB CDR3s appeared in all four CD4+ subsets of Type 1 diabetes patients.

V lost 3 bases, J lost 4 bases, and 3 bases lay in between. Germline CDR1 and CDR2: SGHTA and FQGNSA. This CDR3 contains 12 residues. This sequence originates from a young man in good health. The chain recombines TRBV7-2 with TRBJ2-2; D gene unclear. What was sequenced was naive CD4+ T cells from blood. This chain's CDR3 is CASSLFTGELFF. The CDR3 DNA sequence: TGTGCCAGCAGCTTGTTCACCGGGGAGCTGTTTTTT.